This T cell receptor beta chain was captured in a study of blood T cell repertoires in COVID-19. Looking at the study overall: The cDNA or gDNA used as material had been derived from T cells, B-cell-depleted T cells, or PBMCs.

The germline V gene has CDR1 SGHVS and CDR2 FQNEAQ. The CDR3 is 14 residues long. V shed 4 bases, J shed 3 bases, and the junction held 6 bases outside the gene matches. The protocol was immunoSEQ multiplex PCR, while the TCRdb copy is restricted to in-frame clones and leaves out a portion. The sample includes around 260,000 clones, approximately 82% seen only once; the top ten take 4.6%. The sequenced sample was peripheral blood. This chain joins TRBV7-8 and TRBJ2-7; 7 bases are shared with TRBD1. The sequence was collected from a man aged 55 to 70 who had recovered from COVID-19. The CDR3 DNA is TGTGCCAGCAGCTCGATGGGACAGAACTACGAGCAGTACTTC. It is translated as CASSSMGQNYEQYF.